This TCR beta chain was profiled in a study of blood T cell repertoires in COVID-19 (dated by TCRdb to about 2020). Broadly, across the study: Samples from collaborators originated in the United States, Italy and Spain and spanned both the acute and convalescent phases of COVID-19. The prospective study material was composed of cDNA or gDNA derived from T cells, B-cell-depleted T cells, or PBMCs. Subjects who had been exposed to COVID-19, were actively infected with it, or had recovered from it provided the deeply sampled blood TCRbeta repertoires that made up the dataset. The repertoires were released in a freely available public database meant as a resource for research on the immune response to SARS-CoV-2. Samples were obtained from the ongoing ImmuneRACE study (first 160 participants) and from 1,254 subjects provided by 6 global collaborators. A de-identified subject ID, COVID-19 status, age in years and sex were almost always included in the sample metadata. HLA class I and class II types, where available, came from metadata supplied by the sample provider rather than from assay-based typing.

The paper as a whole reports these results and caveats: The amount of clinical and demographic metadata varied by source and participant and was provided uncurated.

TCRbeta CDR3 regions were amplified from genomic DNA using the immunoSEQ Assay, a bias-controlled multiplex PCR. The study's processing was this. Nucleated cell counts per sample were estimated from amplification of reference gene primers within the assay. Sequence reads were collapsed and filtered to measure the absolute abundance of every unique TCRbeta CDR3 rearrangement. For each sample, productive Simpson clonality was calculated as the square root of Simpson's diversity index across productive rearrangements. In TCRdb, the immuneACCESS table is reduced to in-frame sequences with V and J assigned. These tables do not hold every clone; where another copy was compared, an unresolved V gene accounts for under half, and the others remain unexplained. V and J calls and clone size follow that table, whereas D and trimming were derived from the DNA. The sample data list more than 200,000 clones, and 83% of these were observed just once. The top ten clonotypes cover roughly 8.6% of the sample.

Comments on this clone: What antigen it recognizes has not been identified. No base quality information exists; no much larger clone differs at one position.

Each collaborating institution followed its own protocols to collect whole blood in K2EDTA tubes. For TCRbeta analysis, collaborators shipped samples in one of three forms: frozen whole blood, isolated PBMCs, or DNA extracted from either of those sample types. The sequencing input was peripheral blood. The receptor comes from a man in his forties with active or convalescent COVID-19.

The base sequence is TGTGCCAGCTCACCACCGAATAGCGGCCGGACCTACAATGAGCAGTTCTTC. This is translated as CASSPPNSGRTYNEQFF. Recombination linked TRBV18 to TRBJ2-1, with TRBD2 as a weak D call on 6 bases. The trim is 0 bases for V and 2 bases for J, with a gap of 14 bases between the germline ends. The CDR3, from cysteine to phenylalanine, totals 17 residues. Only CDR3 DNA remains: 51 bases, in frame from the first base. CDR1 and CDR2, looked up from the germline V gene, are KGHSH and LQKENI.